The source of this T cell receptor (beta chain) is a study of cytomegalovirus exposure and HLA in healthy donors. A multiplex PCR was run with 60 Vbeta primers and 13 Jbeta primers. Some clones are missing from TCRdb's copy, which holds only in-frame ones; the method was immunoSEQ multiplex PCR. The data show some 94,000 clones, with about 80% seen just once and about 3.5% held by the top ten. There are a few counts of this clone. Its specificity is not known. Whole-study results and caveats: Most TCR beta V segments were productive about 87% or about 30% of the time in an earlier analysis.

From germline, CDR1 is LNHDA and CDR2 SQIVND (reference sequence). The CDR3 totals 14 residues. After removal of 10 bases from V and 0 bases from J, the junction contained 6 bases not matched to a gene. The clonotype comes from a man aged 35 to 55 in good health and CMV-seronegative. Sequenced input: PBMCs. This chain uses TRBV19 with TRBJ2-3; 8 positions agree with TRBD1. Here the CDR3 reads CATRDRRSTDTQYF. Written as DNA, the CDR3 is TGTGCCACTCGGGACAGGCGTAGCACAGATACGCAGTATTTT. Full variable domain (missing parts from reference TRBV19 and TRBJ2-3): DGGITQSPKYLFRKEGQNVTLSCEQNLNHDAMYWYRQDPGQGLRLIYYSQIVNDFQKGDIAEGYSVSREKKESFPLTVTSAQKNPTAFYLCATRDRRSTDTQYFGPGTRLTVL.